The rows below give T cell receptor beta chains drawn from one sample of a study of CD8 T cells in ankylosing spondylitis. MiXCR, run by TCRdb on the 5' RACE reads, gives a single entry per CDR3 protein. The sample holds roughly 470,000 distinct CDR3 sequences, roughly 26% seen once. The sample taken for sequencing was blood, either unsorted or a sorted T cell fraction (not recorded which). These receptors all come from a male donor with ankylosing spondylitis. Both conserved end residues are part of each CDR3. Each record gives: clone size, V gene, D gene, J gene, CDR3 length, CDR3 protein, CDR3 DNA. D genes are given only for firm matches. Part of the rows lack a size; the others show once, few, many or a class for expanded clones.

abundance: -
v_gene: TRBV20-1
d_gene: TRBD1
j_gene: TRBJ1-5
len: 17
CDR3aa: CSASSTGQGASNQPQHF
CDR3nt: TGCAGTGCTTCCTCAACGGGACAGGGGGCAAGCAATCAGCCCCAGCATTTT

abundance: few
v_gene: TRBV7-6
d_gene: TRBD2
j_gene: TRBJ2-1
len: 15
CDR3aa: CASNGGRRPDNEQFF
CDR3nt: TGTGCCAGCAATGGCGGGAGGAGACCCGACAATGAGCAGTTCTTC

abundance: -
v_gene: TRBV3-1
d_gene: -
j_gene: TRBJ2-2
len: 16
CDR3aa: CASSQVRQGAGGELFF
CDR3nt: TGTGCCAGCAGCCAAGTCCGGCAGGGTGCGGGCGGGGAGCTGTTTTTT

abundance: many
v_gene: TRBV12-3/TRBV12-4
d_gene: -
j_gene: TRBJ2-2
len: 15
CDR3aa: CASSLSSSGTGELFF
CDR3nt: TGTGCCAGCAGTTTGAGCTCAAGCGGGACCGGGGAGCTGTTTTTT

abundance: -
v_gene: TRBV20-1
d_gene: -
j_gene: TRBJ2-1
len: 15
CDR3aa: CSARLSHPYRNEQFF
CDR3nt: TGCAGTGCTAGACTCTCCCACCCATATAGGAATGAGCAGTTCTTC

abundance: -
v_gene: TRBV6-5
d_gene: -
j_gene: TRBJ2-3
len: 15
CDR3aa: CASSYGQLGGVTQYF
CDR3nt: TGTGCCAGCAGTTACGGACAGCTCGGCGGGGTGACGCAGTATTTT

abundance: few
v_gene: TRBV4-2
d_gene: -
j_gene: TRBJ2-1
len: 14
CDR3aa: CASSQAGSDAEQFF
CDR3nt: TGTGCCAGCAGCCAAGCAGGGTCCGATGCTGAGCAGTTCTTC

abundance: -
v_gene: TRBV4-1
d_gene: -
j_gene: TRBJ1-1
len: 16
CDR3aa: CASSQAGSRANTEAFF
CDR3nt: TGCGCCAGCAGCCAAGCTGGGAGTCGGGCGAACACTGAAGCTTTCTTT

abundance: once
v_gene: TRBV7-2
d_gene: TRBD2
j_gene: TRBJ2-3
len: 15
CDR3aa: CASSLTSGHTDTQYF
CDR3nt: TGTGCCAGCAGCTTAACTAGCGGACACACAGATACGCAGTATTTT

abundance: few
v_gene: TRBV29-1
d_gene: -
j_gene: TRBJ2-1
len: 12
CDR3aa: CSVESGGNEQFF
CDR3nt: TGCAGCGTTGAATCTGGGGGGAATGAGCAGTTCTTC

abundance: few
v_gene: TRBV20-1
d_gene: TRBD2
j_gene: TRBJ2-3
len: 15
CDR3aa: CSALWPSGRVDTQYF
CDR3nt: TGCAGTGCTCTATGGCCTAGCGGGAGGGTAGATACGCAGTATTTT

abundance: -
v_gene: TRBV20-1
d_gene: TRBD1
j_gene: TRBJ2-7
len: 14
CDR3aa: CSAAWDRGIYEQYF
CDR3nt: TGCAGTGCTGCCTGGGACAGGGGTATCTACGAGCAGTACTTC

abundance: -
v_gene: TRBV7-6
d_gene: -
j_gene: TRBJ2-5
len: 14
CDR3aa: CASSVPGLIETQYF
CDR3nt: TGTGCCAGCAGCGTCCCGGGACTCATAGAGACCCAGTACTTC

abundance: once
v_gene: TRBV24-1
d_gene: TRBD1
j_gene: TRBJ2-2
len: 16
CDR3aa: CATSDGGQGVTGELFF
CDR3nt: TGTGCCACCAGTGATGGAGGACAGGGGGTCACCGGGGAGCTGTTTTTT

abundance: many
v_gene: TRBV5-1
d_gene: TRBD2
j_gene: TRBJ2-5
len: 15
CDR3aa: CASSLGLAEEETQYF
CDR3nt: TGCGCCAGCAGCTTGGGCCTAGCGGAGGAAGAGACCCAGTACTTC

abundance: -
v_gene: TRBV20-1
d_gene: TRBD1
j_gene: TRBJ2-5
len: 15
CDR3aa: CSARPPGQTQETQYF
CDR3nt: TGCAGTGCTCGACCTCCGGGACAGACCCAAGAGACCCAGTACTTC

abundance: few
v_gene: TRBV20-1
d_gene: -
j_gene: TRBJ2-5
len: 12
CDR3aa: CSAMARWETQYF
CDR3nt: TGCAGTGCTATGGCTAGATGGGAGACCCAGTACTTC

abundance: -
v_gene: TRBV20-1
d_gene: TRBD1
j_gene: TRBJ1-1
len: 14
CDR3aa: CSASKQGMGTEAFF
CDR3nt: TGCAGTGCTAGCAAACAGGGGATGGGTACTGAAGCTTTCTTT

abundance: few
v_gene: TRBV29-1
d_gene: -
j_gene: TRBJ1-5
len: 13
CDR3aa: CSVVLQGGQPQHF
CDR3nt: TGCAGCGTTGTGTTACAGGGCGGTCAGCCCCAGCATTTT

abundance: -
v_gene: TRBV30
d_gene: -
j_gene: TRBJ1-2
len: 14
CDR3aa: CALKRGAKGYGYTF
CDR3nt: TGTGCCCTTAAACGAGGGGCGAAAGGCTATGGCTACACCTTC

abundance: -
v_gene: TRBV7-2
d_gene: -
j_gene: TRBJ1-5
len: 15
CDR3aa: CASSFGGRVDQPQHF
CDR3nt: TGTGCCAGCAGCTTCGGGGGGCGCGTTGATCAGCCCCAGCATTTT

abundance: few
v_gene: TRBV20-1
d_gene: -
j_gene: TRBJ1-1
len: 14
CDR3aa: CSARGTGIGTEAFF
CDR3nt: TGCAGTGCTAGAGGAACAGGGATCGGCACTGAAGCTTTCTTT

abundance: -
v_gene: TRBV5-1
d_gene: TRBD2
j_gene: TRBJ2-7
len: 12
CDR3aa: CASSREGDEQYF
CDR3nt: TGCGCCAGCAGCAGGGAGGGAGACGAGCAGTACTTC

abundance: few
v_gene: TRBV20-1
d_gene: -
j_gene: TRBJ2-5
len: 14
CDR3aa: CSAITGLSGETQYF
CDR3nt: TGCAGTGCCATAACGGGACTCTCAGGAGAGACCCAGTACTTC

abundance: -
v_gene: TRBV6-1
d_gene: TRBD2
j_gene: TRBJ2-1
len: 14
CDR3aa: CASRAGAKVYEQFF
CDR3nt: TGTGCCAGCAGAGCGGGAGCCAAGGTATATGAGCAGTTCTTC

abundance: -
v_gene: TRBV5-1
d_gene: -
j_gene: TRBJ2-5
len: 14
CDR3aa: CASSRERPQETQYF
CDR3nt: TGCGCCAGCAGTCGCGAGCGGCCCCAAGAGACCCAGTACTTC

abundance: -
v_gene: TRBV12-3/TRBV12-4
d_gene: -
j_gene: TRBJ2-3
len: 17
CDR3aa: CASSLVRRGQMTDTQYF
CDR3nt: TGTGCCAGCAGTTTAGTGAGGAGGGGACAGATGACAGATACGCAGTATTTT

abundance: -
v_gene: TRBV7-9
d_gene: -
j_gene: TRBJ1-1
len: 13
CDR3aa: CASSRNELSSAFF
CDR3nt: TGTGCCAGCAGCCGGAACGAACTTTCTTCGGCTTTCTTT

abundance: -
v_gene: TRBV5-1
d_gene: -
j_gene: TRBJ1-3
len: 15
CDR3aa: CASSRSAEGGNTIYF
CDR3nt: TGCGCCAGCAGCCGGAGTGCTGAGGGGGGAAACACCATATATTTT

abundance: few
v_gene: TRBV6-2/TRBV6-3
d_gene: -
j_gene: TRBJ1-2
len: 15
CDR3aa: CASRTPPGQLYGYTF
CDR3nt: TGTGCCAGCAGAACTCCGCCCGGACAGCTATATGGCTACACCTTC

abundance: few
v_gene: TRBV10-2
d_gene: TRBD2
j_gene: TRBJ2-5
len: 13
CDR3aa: CASRGSGRETQYF
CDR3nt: TGCGCCAGCAGAGGATCCGGGAGGGAGACCCAGTACTTC

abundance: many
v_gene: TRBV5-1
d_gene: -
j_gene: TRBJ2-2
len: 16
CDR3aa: CASSPLPGLNTGELFF
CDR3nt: TGCGCCAGCAGCCCTCTGCCGGGACTGAACACCGGGGAGCTGTTTTTT

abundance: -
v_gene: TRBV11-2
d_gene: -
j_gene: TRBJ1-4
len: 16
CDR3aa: CASSSPRAGGYEKLFF
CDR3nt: TGTGCCAGCAGCTCCCCCCGGGCAGGCGGATATGAAAAACTGTTTTTT

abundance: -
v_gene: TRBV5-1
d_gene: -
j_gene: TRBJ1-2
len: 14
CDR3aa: CASSLSQENYGYTF
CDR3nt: TGCGCCAGCAGCCTGAGCCAGGAGAACTATGGCTACACCTTC

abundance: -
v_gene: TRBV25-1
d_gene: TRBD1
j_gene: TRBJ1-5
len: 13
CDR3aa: CASSGDGQGPQHF
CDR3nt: TGTGCCAGCAGTGGGGACGGACAGGGGCCCCAGCATTTT

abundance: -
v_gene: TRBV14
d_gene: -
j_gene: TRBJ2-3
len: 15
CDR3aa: CASSPWTVRSDTQYF
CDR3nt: TGTGCCAGCAGCCCCTGGACAGTAAGGTCAGATACGCAGTATTTT

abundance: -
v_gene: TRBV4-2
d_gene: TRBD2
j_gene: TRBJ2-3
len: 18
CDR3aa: CASSQDLSASGTPDTQYF
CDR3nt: TGTGCCAGCAGCCAAGATCTAAGCGCTAGCGGGACCCCAGATACGCAGTATTTT

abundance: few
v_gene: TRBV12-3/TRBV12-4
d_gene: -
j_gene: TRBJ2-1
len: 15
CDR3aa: CASRFFERAHNEQFF
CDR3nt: TGTGCCAGCAGGTTCTTTGAGCGGGCCCACAATGAGCAGTTCTTC

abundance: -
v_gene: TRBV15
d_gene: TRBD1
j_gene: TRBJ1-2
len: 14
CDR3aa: CATSRDRTTGGYTF
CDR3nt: TGTGCCACCAGCCGGGACAGGACCACGGGGGGCTACACCTTC

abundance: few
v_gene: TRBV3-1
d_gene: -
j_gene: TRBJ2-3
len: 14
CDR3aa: CASSQGGGTDTQYF
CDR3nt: TGTGCCAGCAGCCAAGGTGGGGGCACAGATACGCAGTATTTT

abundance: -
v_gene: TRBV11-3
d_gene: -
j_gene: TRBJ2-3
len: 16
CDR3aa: CASSKWLEVTTDTQYF
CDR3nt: TGTGCCAGCAGCAAATGGCTAGAGGTTACCACAGATACGCAGTATTTT

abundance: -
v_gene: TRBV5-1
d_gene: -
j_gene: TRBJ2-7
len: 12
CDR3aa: CASAGTDYEQYF
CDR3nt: TGCGCCAGCGCTGGGACTGATTACGAGCAGTACTTC

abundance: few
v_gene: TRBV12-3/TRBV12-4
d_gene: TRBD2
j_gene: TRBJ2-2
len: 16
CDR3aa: CASTARVAGGLGELFF
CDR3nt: TGTGCCAGCACAGCGAGGGTAGCGGGAGGCCTCGGGGAGCTGTTTTTT

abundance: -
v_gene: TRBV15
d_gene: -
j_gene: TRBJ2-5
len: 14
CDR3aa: CATSREQLGETQYF
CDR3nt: TGTGCCACCAGCAGAGAACAGTTAGGAGAGACCCAGTACTTC

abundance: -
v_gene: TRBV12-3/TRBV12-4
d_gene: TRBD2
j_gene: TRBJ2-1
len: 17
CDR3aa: CASSERLAVSSYNEQFF
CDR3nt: TGTGCCAGCAGCGAACGACTAGCGGTCAGCTCCTACAATGAGCAGTTCTTC

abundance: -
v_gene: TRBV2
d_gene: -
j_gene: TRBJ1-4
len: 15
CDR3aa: CASSEVQAGGEKLFF
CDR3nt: TGTGCCAGCAGTGAGGTTCAGGCCGGGGGTGAAAAACTGTTTTTT

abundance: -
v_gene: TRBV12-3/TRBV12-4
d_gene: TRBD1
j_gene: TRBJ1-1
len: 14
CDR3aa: CASSDADRGVEAFF
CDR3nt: TGTGCCAGCAGCGATGCTGACAGGGGAGTTGAAGCTTTCTTT

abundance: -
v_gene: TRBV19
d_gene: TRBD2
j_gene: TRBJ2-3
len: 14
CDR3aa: CASSLREAGDTQYF
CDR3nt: TGTGCCAGTAGTTTGCGGGAGGCAGGAGATACGCAGTATTTT

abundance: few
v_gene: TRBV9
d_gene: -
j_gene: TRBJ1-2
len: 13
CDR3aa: CASSVGPGDGYTF
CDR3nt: TGTGCCAGCAGCGTAGGACCAGGGGATGGCTACACCTTC

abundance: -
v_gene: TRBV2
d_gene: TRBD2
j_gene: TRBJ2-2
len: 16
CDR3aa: CASSEILAVITGELFF
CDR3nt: TGTGCCAGCAGTGAAATACTAGCGGTAATCACCGGGGAGCTGTTTTTT

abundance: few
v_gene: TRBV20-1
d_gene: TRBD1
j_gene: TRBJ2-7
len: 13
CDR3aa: CSAHWDSTYEQYF
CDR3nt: TGCAGTGCTCATTGGGACAGTACCTACGAGCAGTACTTC

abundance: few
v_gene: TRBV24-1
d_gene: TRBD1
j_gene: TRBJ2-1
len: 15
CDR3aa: CATSDLSGGRNEQFF
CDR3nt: TGTGCCACCAGTGATTTGTCAGGGGGCCGCAATGAGCAGTTCTTC

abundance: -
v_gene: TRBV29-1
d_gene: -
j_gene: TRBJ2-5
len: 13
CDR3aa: CAPRKGPLGTQYF
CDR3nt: TGCGCACCCCGAAAAGGGCCCCTAGGGACCCAGTACTTC

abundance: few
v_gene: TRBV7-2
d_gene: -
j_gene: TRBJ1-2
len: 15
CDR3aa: CASSAAWTVNYGYTF
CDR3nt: TGTGCCAGCAGCGCCGCCTGGACAGTCAACTATGGCTACACCTTC

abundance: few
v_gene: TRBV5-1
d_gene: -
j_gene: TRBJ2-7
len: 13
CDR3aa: CASSSDSTYEQYF
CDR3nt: TGCGCCAGCAGCTCGGACAGTACCTACGAGCAGTACTTC

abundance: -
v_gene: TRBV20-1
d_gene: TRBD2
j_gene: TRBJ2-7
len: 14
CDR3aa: CSARSGTTGYEQYF
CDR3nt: TGCAGTGCTAGATCGGGGACTACCGGCTACGAGCAGTACTTC

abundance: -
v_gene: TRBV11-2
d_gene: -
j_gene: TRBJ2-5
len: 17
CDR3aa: CASSPWGSLTLQETQYF
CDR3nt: TGTGCCAGCAGCCCGTGGGGTAGTTTGACTCTTCAAGAGACCCAGTACTTC